Each of the 9 T cell receptor beta chains below was sequenced from the same sample in a study of T cell repertoires in cytomegalovirus infection (dated by TCRdb to the late 2010s). The listed sequencing device is Illumina HiSeq 1500. TCRdb trimmed public reads at Q25 via fastp, called clones via MiXCR and kept in-frame beta chains. Rows are combined by CDR3 protein, so each entry shows the most common genes and DNA. Here the sample has about 310,000 distinct CDR3 sequences; about a sixth occur a single time. The ten largest clones represent 12% of the sample. The specimen sequenced was PBMCs. Receptors originate from a human donor in good health (CMV status not recorded). Some clones in this sample may be carry-over from other donors' samples.

A remark on this clonotype: A much larger clonotype is one base distant, so this may be a read error. The rearrangement links TRBV12-3 or TRBV12-4 to TRBJ1-2; TRBD1 matches at 11 bases. CDR3 length: 15 amino acids. The junction had 5 bases not matched to a gene; V was cut back by 5 bases and J by 3 bases. The CDR3, as DNA: TGTGCCAGCAGTGAACCGGGACAGGGGGACTATGGCTACACCTTC. Amino acid sequence: CASSEPGQGDYGYTF.

The chain uses TRBV7-6 and TRBJ2-7; D is unclear. V lost 2 bases, J lost 0 bases, and 11 bases lay in between. The germline gives CDR1 SGHVS, CDR2 FNYEAQ. This CDR3 comprises 15 residues. Here the CDR3 reads CASSLSREVSYEQYF. CDR3 nucleotide sequence: TGTGCCAGCAGCTTAAGTAGAGAGGTCTCCTACGAGCAGTACTTC.

This clonotype was counted many times. The chain employs TRBV5-4 and TRBJ2-7, with D perhaps TRBD2 (5 bases). CDR3 length: 13 amino acids. Per germline, CDR1 SGHNT and CDR2 YYREEE (reference sequence). Trimming removed 4 bases from V and 4 bases from J, with 12 bases in between. The CDR3 region is CASSTQTGYEQYF. CDR3 bases: TGTGCCAGCAGCACCCAAACGGGATACGAGCAGTACTTC.

This clonotype was recorded a few times. The V call is TRBV20-1, the J call TRBJ1-2, with TRBD1 as a possible D gene (5 bases). Per the germline V gene, CDR1 is DFQATT and CDR2 is SNEGSKA (reference sequence). The CDR3 consists of 14 residues. With 1 base removed from V and 4 bases from J, the gap between germline ends came to 13 bases. The CDR3: CSARGSRTLYGYTF. The CDR3 DNA is TGCAGTGCTAGAGGATCCCGGACACTCTATGGCTACACCTTC.

This chain joins TRBV12-3 or TRBV12-4 and TRBJ1-5; TRBD1 is a possible D gene (6 bases). Trimming removed 7 bases from V and 5 bases from J, with 18 bases in between. The CDR3 has 15 amino acids. This CDR3 is CASTHGGGAYQPQHF. CDR3 sequence (DNA): TGTGCCAGCACCCACGGGGGGGGGGCCTATCAGCCCCAGCATTTT.

The chain carries TRBV4-1 and TRBJ1-3; D is unclear. The germline V and J ends were trimmed by 1 base and 2 bases, with 18 bases remaining between them. Looked up from germline, CDR1 is MGHRA and CDR2 is YSYEKL. There are 18 residues in the CDR3. For the CDR3, the DNA is TGCGCCAGCAGCCAAGTACTCTATCATCCGGGAACTGGAAACACCATATATTTT. This translates into CASSQVLYHPGTGNTIYF.

The chain links TRBV12-3 or TRBV12-4 to TRBJ1-5; D not resolved. CDR3 size: 16 residues. Trimming took off 2 bases at V and 4 bases at J, with 15 bases between the two ends. The CDR3 spells CASSLYGMEANQPQHF. The DNA for the CDR3 is TGTGCCAGCAGTTTATATGGTATGGAAGCAAATCAGCCCCAGCATTTT.

The V call is TRBV14, the J call TRBJ1-4; TRBD1 is a possible D gene (5 bases). The CDR3 covers 13 residues. Trimming took 4 bases from V and 7 from J, leaving 10 bases between them. The germline V gene has CDR1 SGHDN and CDR2 FVKESK. In DNA, the CDR3 is TGTGCCAGCAGCCCCTGGGGGGGTGAAAAACTGTTTTTT. This codes for CASSPWGGEKLFF.

At least ten counts were recorded for this clonotype. The chain recombines TRBV20-1 with TRBJ1-5; 7 nucleotides align to TRBD1. The CDR3 is 12 residues long. V gave up 7 bases and J gave up 1 base; unmatched junction bases: 1. Germline CDR1 DFQATT, CDR2 SNEGSKA (reference sequence). This CDR3 is CSGTGSNQPQHF. The CDR3 nucleotides read TGCAGTGGGACAGGCAGCAATCAGCCCCAGCATTTT.